This TCR beta chain came from a study of T cell repertoires in cytomegalovirus infection (dated by TCRdb to about 2019). At the level of the whole study: Peptide stimulations targeted recently identified HLA-C-restricted CMV epitopes, whose presentation resists viral immunomodulation, together with well-studied HLA-B-restricted epitopes. Donor HLA type was relevant to the analysis, as public TCR beta signatures indicated carriage of CMV infection together with the matching HLA type.

Read against the paper, the sample's treatment or condition label means: in vitro stimulation with specific CMV peptide epitopes to enrich CMV-specific T cells. Sequenced on an Illumina HiSeq 1500. TCRdb reworked the public reads: Q25 trimming with fastp, MiXCR clone assembly, productive beta chains retained. Rows with a matching CDR3 protein are joined into one entry that keeps the most common DNA and genes. In this sample the table shows under 350,000 distinct CDR3 sequences, around 20% of which occur a single time. The ten most abundant clones make up around 20% of the sample. At the junction V is shortened by 5 bases and J by 3 bases; bases outside the gene matches: 6. CDR1 is given as SGHTA and CDR2 as FQGNSA, both from the germline V gene. The CDR3 starts with the cysteine, ends with the phenylalanine, and has 15 residues. The DNA shown is the 45-base CDR3, in frame from base 1. Study-level results and caveats: Cumulative frequency of public TCR beta family members discriminated carriers of CMV infection plus the relevant HLA type in this cohort and an independent approximately 350-donor cohort. The ex vivo response was dominated by HLA-C-restricted CMV-specific TCR beta clonotypes, and the single most frequent clonotype in two of eight donors was supplied by these HLA-C-restricted clonotypes.

This clonotype was counted only a few times. There is no known antigen for this receptor. Within one base of it there is no much larger clone, and no base qualities were kept. The rearranged segments are TRBV7-2 and TRBJ1-1, and TRBD1 aligns with 10 junction nucleotides. The TCR sequence derives from a human donor in good health (CMV status not recorded). Some clones in this sample may be carry-over from other donors' samples. The sequenced sample was cultured PBMCs, obtained from culture after CMV antigen stimulation. The DNA is as follows: TGTGCCAGCAGCAAATCCGGGACAGGGGACACTGAAGCTTTCTTT. The encoded protein is CASSKSGTGDTEAFF.